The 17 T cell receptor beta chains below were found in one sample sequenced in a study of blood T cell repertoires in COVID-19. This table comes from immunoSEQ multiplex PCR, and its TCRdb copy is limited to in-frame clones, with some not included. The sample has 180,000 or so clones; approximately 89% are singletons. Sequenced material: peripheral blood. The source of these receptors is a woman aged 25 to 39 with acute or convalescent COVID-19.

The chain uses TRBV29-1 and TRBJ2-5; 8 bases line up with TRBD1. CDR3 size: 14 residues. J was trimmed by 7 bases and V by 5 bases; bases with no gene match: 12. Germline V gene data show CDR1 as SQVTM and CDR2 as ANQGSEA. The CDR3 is CSVHVGRGQGTQYF. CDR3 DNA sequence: TGCAGCGTTCACGTCGGCAGGGGGCAGGGGACCCAGTACTTC.

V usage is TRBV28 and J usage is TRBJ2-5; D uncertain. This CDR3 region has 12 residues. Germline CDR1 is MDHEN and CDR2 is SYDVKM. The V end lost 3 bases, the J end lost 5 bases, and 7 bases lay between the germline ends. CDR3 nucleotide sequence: TGTGCCAGCAGTTTGTCCCGGGAGACCCAGTACTTC. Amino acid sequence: CASSLSRETQYF.

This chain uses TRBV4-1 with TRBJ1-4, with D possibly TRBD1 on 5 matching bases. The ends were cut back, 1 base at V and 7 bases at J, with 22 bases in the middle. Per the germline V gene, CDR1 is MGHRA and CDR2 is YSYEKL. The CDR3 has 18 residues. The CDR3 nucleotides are TGCGCCAGCAGCCAAGGTTCTGCAGGGTTTTTATTTATTGAAAAACTGTTTTTT. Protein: CASSQGSAGFLFIEKLFF.

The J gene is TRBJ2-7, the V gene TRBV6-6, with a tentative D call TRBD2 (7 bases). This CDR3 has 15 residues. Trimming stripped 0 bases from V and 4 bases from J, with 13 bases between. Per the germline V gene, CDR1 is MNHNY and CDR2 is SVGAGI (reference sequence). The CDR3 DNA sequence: TGTGCCAGCAGTTACTCGAACGGGGGGCAATACGAGCAGTACTTC. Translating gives CASSYSNGGQYEQYF.

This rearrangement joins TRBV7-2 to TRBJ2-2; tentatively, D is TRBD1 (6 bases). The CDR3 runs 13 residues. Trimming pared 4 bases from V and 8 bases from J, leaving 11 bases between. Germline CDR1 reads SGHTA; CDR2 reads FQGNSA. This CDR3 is CASSSDSYGELFF. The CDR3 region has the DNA TGTGCCAGCAGCTCGGACAGTTATGGGGAGCTGTTTTTT.

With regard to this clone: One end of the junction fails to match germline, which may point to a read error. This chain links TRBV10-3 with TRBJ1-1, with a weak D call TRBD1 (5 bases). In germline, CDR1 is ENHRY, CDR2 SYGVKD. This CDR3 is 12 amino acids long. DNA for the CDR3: TGTGCCACCCGACAGCTGCAGAGAGGAGTAATCTTT. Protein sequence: CATRQLQRGVIF.

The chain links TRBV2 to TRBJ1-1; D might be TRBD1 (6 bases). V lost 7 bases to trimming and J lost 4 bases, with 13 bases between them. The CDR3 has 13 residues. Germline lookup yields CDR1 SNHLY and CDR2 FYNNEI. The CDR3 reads CASNYRVGTEAFF. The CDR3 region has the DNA TGTGCCAGCAACTACAGGGTTGGCACTGAAGCTTTCTTT.

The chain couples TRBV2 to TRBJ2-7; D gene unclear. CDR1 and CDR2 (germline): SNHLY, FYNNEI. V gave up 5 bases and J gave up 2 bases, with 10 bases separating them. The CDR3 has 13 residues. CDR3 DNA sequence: TGTGCCAGCAGTCCCAGCGTGACCTACGAGCAGTACTTC. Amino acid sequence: CASSPSVTYEQYF.

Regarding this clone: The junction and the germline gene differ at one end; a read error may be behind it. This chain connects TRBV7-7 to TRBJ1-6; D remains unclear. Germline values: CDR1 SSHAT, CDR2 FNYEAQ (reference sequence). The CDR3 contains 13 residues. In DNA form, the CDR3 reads TGTGCTAGCAGCCGGGACTATAATTCACCCCTCCACTTT. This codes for CASSRDYNSPLHF.

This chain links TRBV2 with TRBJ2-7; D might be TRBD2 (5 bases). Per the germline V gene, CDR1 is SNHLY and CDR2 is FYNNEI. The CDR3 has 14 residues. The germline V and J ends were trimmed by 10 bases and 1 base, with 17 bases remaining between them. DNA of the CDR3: TGTGCCATCAGACGGGGAGTAGGATCCTACGAGCAGTACTTC. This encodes CAIRRGVGSYEQYF.

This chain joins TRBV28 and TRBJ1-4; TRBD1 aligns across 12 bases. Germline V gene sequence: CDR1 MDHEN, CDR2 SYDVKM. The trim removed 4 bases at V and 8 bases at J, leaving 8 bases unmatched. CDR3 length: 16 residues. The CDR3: CASSSPGQGAWEKLFF. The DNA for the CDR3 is TGTGCCAGCAGTTCGCCGGGACAGGGGGCCTGGGAAAAACTGTTTTTT.

The CDR3 region is CASSPDSSDEQYF. The CDR3 DNA reads as TGTGCCAGCTCACCGGACAGTTCAGACGAGCAGTACTTC. This sequence joins TRBV18 and TRBJ2-7; TRBD1 is a possible D gene (6 bases). There are 13 residues in the CDR3. Per germline, CDR1 KGHSH and CDR2 LQKENI. Trimming removed 3 bases from V and 5 bases from J, with 11 bases in between. Combining the CDR3 with reference TRBV18 and TRBJ2-7 gives the whole variable domain NAGVMQNPRHLVRRRGQEARLRCSPMKGHSHVYWYRQLPEEGLKFMVYLQKENIIDESGMPKERFSAEFPKEGPSILRIQQVVRGDSAAYFCASSPDSSDEQYFGPGTRLTVT.

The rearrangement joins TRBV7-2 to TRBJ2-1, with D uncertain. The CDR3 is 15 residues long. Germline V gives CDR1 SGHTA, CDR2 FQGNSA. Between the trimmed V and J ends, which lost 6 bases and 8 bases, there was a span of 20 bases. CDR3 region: CASSHSGPRLDEQFF. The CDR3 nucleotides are TGTGCCAGCAGTCATTCCGGTCCGCGTCTGGATGAGCAGTTCTTC.

CDR3 region: CASNGETQYF. The DNA for the CDR3 is TGTGCCAGCAACGGGGAGACCCAGTACTTC. The chain employs TRBV27 and TRBJ2-5; D gene unclear. Germline CDR1 MNHEY, CDR2 SMNVEV (reference sequence). The CDR3 consists of 10 residues. V lost 7 bases and J 5 bases, leaving 5 bases between the germline ends.

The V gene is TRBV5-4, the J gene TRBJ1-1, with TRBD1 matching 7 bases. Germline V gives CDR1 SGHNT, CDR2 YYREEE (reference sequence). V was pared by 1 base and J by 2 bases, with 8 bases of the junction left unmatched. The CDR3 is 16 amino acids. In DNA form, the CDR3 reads TGTGCCAGCAGCTTGCCCAGGGGGAACTTTAACACTGAAGCTTTCTTT. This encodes CASSLPRGNFNTEAFF.

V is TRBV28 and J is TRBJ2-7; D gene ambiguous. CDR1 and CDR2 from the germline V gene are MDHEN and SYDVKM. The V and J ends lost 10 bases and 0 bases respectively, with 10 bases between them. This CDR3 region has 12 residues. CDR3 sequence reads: CATHRGSYEQYF. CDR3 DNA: TGTGCCACACACCGAGGCTCCTACGAGCAGTACTTC.

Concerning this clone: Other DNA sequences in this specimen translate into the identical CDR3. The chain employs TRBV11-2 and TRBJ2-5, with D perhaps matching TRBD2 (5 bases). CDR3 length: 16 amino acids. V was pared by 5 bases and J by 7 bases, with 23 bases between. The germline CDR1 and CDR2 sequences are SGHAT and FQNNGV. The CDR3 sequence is CASSAIWEIGRGTQYF. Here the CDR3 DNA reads TGTGCCAGCAGCGCAATATGGGAGATTGGACGAGGGACCCAGTACTTC.